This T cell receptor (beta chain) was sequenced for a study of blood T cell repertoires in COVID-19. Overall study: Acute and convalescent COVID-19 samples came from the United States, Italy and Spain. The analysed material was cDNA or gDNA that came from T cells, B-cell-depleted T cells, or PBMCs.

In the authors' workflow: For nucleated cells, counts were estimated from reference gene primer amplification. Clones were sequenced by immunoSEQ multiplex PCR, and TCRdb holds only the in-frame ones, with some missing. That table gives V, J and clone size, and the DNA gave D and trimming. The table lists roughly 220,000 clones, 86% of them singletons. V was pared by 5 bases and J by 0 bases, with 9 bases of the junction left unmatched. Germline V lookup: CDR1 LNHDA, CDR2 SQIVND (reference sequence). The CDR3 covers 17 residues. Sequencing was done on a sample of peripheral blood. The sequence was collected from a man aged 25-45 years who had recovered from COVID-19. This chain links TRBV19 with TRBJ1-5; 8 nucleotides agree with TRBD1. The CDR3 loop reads CASSPGTGSYSNQPQHF. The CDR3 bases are TGTGCCAGTAGTCCCGGGACAGGTAGTTATAGCAATCAGCCCCAGCATTTT.